The 21 T cell receptor beta chains below all came from one sample that was sequenced in a study of tumor and adjacent non-tumor tissue in lung cancer. The library came from three nested PCR rounds adapted from ARM-PCR protocols. Each CDR3 protein gets one entry after TCRdb re-called the multiplex PCR reads with MiXCR. The sample includes 71,000 or so distinct CDR3 sequences, 80% of them seen just once. No cell sorting was done before RNA was extracted from the tissue. Sequenced sample: lung tumor tissue. The receptors here all came from a woman between 50 and 59 years old with non-small cell lung cancer.

About this clonotype itself: One end of the junction varies from germline; a read error may be responsible. This chain uses TRBV11-2 with TRBJ2-1, with a tentative D call TRBD2 (6 bases). The CDR3 loop spans 17 amino acids. Per germline, CDR1 SGHAT and CDR2 FQNNGV. CDR3 nucleotides: TGCGCCAGCACGCCAGAGGTCGGGGGAAACTCCTACAATCAGCAGTTCTTC. This gives the protein CASTPEVGGNSYNQQFF. The full variable domain, completed using reference TRBV11-2 and TRBJ2-1, is EAGVAQSPRYKIIEKRQSVAFWCNPISGHATLYWYQQILGQGPKLLIQFQNNGVVDDSQLPKDRFSAERLKGVDSTLKIQPAKLEDSAVYLCASTPEVGGNSYNQQFFGPGTRLTVL.

This clonotype has just one count. The conserved phenylalanine or tryptophan is not found at the CDR3 terminus, so this likely reflects a read error. This chain joins TRBV6-5 and TRBJ1-6; tentatively, D is TRBD1 (6 bases). Germline V CDR1 and CDR2: MNHEY, SVGAGI. This CDR3 contains 15 residues. Trimming pared 2 bases from V and 10 bases from J, leaving 15 bases between. CDR3 protein: CASSYMTGEDSPLHY. CDR3 in DNA: TGTGCCAGCAGTTACATGACAGGAGAGGACTCACCCCTCCACTAT.

Concerning this clonotype: Relative to the germline gene, one junction end is altered; a read error may explain this. The rearrangement joins TRBV6-1 to TRBJ2-1, with D hard to call. The CDR3 has 15 residues. Germline V gives CDR1 MNHNS, CDR2 SASEGT. The CDR3 coding sequence is TGTGCCAGCAGGGAGACATTCATTGGATACAAAGAGCAGTTCTTC. It is translated as CASRETFIGYKEQFF.

As concerns this clonotype: One junction end disagrees with the germline gene, perhaps due to a read error. The chain links TRBV20-1 to TRBJ1-5; D remains unclear. Germline V gene lookup returns CDR1 DFQATT and CDR2 SNEGSKA (reference sequence). CDR3 size: 14 residues. The CDR3 region has the DNA TGCGGTGCTAGAACCCCGACGGCCAATCAGCCCCAGCGTTTT. Its protein is CGARTPTANQPQRF.

Note on this clonotype: An end of the junction does not agree with germline; a read error may underlie this. The rearrangement joins TRBV6-2 or TRBV6-3 to TRBJ2-1; D remains ambiguous. The CDR3 spans 13 residues. Germline V gene lookup returns CDR1 MNHEY and CDR2 SVGEGT. The chain's CDR3 is CASSYGRPSEKLF. In DNA, the CDR3 is TGTGCCAGCAGTTATGGGCGGCCAAGTGAGAAGTTGTTC.

The V call is TRBV20-1, the J call TRBJ2-7; weak D call: TRBD2 (6 bases). V was cut by 6 bases and J by 0 bases, with 15 bases left in between. CDR1 and CDR2 (germline): DFQATT, SNEGSKA (reference sequence). This CDR3 is 14 amino acids long. The CDR3 loop reads CSATLASSSYEQYF. The CDR3 nucleotides are TGCAGTGCGACCCTAGCGAGTAGCTCCTACGAGCAGTACTTC.

A remark on this clonotype: A junction end diverges from the germline sequence, so it may reflect a read error. The V gene is TRBV28, the J gene TRBJ1-1; D may be TRBD1 (5 bases). Germline CDR1 and CDR2: MDHEN and SYDVKM. This CDR3 region has 13 residues. CDR3 sequence (DNA): TGTGCCAGCAGTATCAGGGTGAACACTGGAGCTTTCTTT. Its translation is CASSIRVNTGAFF.

This clonotype was detected only once. The CDR3 end shows no conserved phenylalanine or tryptophan, and so a read error is likely. The DNA is omitted, as the CDR3 cannot be located on it reliably, and the CDR3 follows TCRdb's listing. J is TRBJ1-2 and V is TRBV20-1; whether TRBD1, the table's D call, matches the DNA was not checked. Ends included, the CDR3 has 13 residues. Germline V gene sequence: CDR1 DFQATT, CDR2 SNEGSKA (reference sequence). This CDR3 is CSAAQGAGYGYTY.

Concerning this clonotype itself: One junction end disagrees with the germline gene, perhaps due to a read error. The rearrangement links TRBV29-1 to TRBJ2-1; 10 bases are shared with TRBD2. The CDR3 spans 14 residues. Germline-derived CDR1 and CDR2 are SQVTM and ANQGSEA. The CDR3 region has the DNA TGCAGAGTTGTACTAGCGGGATGGGACAATGAGCAGTTCTTC. Residues: CRVVLAGWDNEQFF.

Comment on this clonotype: This may be a read error: a much more frequent sequence differs by one nucleotide. The chain uses TRBV29-1 and TRBJ2-1; 12 nucleotides line up with TRBD2. Germline assignment: CDR1 SQVTM and CDR2 ANQGSEA. The CDR3 totals 14 residues. The CDR3 protein is CNVRTSGVNNEQFF. The CDR3 DNA reads TGCAACGTACGGACTAGCGGGGTAAACAATGAGCAGTTCTTC.

As regards this clonotype: Germline and junction disagree at one end, which may indicate a read error. This chain connects TRBV11-1 to TRBJ1-1; D is unresolved. The CDR3 has 15 amino acids. Germline-derived CDR1 and CDR2 are SGHAT and FQDESV (reference sequence). The CDR3 reads CASSLGTGEGTEASF. DNA for the CDR3: TGTGCCAGTAGCTTAGGTACCGGGGAGGGCACTGAAGCTTCCTTT. Together with reference TRBV11-1 and TRBJ1-1, the CDR3 gives the full variable domain: EAEVAQSPRYKITEKSQAVAFWCDPISGHATLYWYRQILGQGPELLVQFQDESVVDDSQLPKDRFSAERLKGVDSTLKIQPAELGDSAMYLCASSLGTGEGTEASFGQGTRLTVV.

Remarks on this clonotype: The junction departs from germline at one end; a sequencing error may be responsible. The V and J genes are TRBV11-2 and TRBJ2-1, with 7 positions matching TRBD2. CDR1 is SGHAT and CDR2 is FQNNGV in the germline V gene. The CDR3 consists of 12 residues. The CDR3 bases are TGTGCCAGCGTGGGACTACCTGATGAGCGGTTCTTC. This encodes CASVGLPDERFF.

Notes on this clonotype: Since the CDR3 does not end with the conserved phenylalanine or tryptophan, this likely comes from a read error. This rearrangement joins TRBV20-1 to TRBJ1-1; D remains ambiguous. This CDR3 is 14 amino acids long. CDR1 and CDR2 from the germline V gene are DFQATT and SNEGSKA (reference sequence). The chain's CDR3 is CSASPADLNIEAFI. The CDR3 region has the DNA TGCAGTGCTTCACCTGCCGACTTGAACATTGAAGCTTTCATT.

With respect to this clonotype: Given the absence of the conserved phenylalanine or tryptophan at the CDR3 end, a read error is likely. No DNA is shown, since the ends of the CDR3 on it are uncertain; the CDR3 is the one TCRdb lists. The CDR3 protein is CASSFIAGGANEQLL. This sequence joins TRBV11-2 and TRBJ2-1; the table's D gene call, TRBD2, was not cross checked with the DNA. Inclusive of both ends, the CDR3 amounts to 15 amino acids. CDR1 is SGHAT and CDR2 is FQNNGV in the germline V gene.

With respect to this clonotype: Since a much larger clone is just one base distant, this may be a read error. The chain is built from TRBV28 and TRBJ2-7; D is unresolved. The CDR3 runs to 11 residues. The germline V gene encodes CDR1 MDHEN and CDR2 SYDVKM. Trimming took off 7 bases at V and 5 bases at J, with 9 bases between the two ends. CDR3 nucleotides: TGTGCCAGCATAGGGCTCAACGAGCAGTACTTC. Translating it yields CASIGLNEQYF.

Comments on this clonotype: It may be a read error: a sequence one base away is much more abundant. The chain employs TRBV28 and TRBJ2-3, with 7 bases fitting TRBD1. Germline loops: CDR1 MDHEN, CDR2 SYDVKM. The CDR3 contains 15 residues. The CDR3 region has the DNA TGTGTCAGCAGTGGGGGTAGCACAGGGGCAGATACGCAGTATTTT. It translates to CVSSGGSTGADTQYF.

The chain recombines TRBV5-4 with TRBJ1-1, with D perhaps matching TRBD1 (5 bases). There are 13 residues in the CDR3. V lost 3 bases and J lost 4, with 10 bases in between. CDR1 is SGHNT and CDR2 is YYREEE in the germline V gene (reference sequence). The CDR3 sequence: CASSSSGSTEAFF. The CDR3 DNA reads as TGTGCCAGCAGCTCATCAGGGAGCACTGAAGCTTTCTTT.

As concerns this clonotype: At one end the junction does not follow the germline gene, possibly because of a read error. The chain uses TRBV4-1 and TRBJ1-1, with D perhaps matching TRBD1 (6 bases). From germline, CDR1 is MGHRA and CDR2 YSYEKL. The CDR3 is made up of 16 amino acids. As DNA, the CDR3 is TGCGCCAGTAGCCAAGATCGTTACAGGGCTAACTCTGAAGCTTTCTTT. As protein: CASSQDRYRANSEAFF.

Of note for this clonotype: The junction and the germline gene differ at one end; a read error may be behind it. The genes are TRBV6-5 and TRBJ1-6; 7 nucleotides line up with TRBD1. Looked up from germline, CDR1 is MNHEY and CDR2 is SVGAGI. CDR3 length equals 13 residues. The CDR3 region has the DNA TGTGCCAGCGGGCGACAGGGTAGTTCACCCCCCCACTTT. It translates to CASGRQGSSPPHF.

The count of this clonotype is one. The chain links TRBV4-1 to TRBJ2-4; 8 bases are a match to TRBD2. Trimming at V came to 0 bases and at J to 0 bases, leaving 13 bases not matched to a gene. Germline assignment: CDR1 MGHRA and CDR2 YSYEKL. This CDR3 contains 20 residues. CDR3 bases: TGCGCCAGCAGCCAAGAGATGTGGCGGGAGGATTCCTTAGCCAAAAACATTCAGTACTTC. It is translated as CASSQEMWREDSLAKNIQYF.

The chain has TRBV29-1 and TRBJ2-5, with 8 bases fitting TRBD1. There are 14 residues in the CDR3. The trim removed 6 bases at V and 9 bases at J, leaving 15 bases unmatched. CDR1 is SQVTM, CDR2 ANQGSEA, per germline. The chain's CDR3 is CSVRDRSAGVAQYF. The DNA of the CDR3 is TGCAGCGTCCGGGACAGGAGCGCAGGGGTGGCCCAGTACTTC. The complete variable domain, with remaining parts taken from reference TRBV29-1 and TRBJ2-5, reads SAVISQKPSRDICQRGTSLTIQCQVDSQVTMMFWYRQQPGQSLTLIATANQGSEATYESGFVIDKFPISRPNLTFSTLTVSNMSPEDSSIYLCSVRDRSAGVAQYFGPGTRLLVL.